This T cell receptor (beta chain) appears in the sequencing data of a study of CD8 T cells in Susac syndrome. Study-wide findings and caveats: Regarding the TCR sequencing and HLA analysis, the study admitted that a relatively small number of individuals were involved.

Germline values: CDR1 SGHDN, CDR2 FVKESK. Trimming removed 0 bases at V and 9 bases at J, with 3 bases between. This CDR3 region has 11 residues. This clonotype was seen only once. Its antigen is still unknown. Reverse transcription of roughly 0.5 to 1 ug RNA was carried out with random hexamers. TCR beta CDR3 was amplified by immunoSEQ covering 54 Vbeta and 13 Jbeta. TCRdb processed the immunoSEQ multiplex PCR reads anew with MiXCR; each CDR3 protein has one entry. The table lists approximately 280,000 distinct CDR3 sequences, 70% to 90% of them singletons. The study sequenced TCR beta in blood CD8+ and CD4+ T cells. Through negative isolation, CD4+ and CD8+ T cells were obtained, while TEMRA cells were enriched using FACS.

This receptor was identified in a human donor with multiple sclerosis. Source material: CD8+ T cells from PBMCs. The V and J genes are TRBV14 and TRBJ2-1; D call uncertain. The CDR3 region is CASSQDFEQFF. CDR3 coding DNA: TGTGCCAGCAGCCAAGACTTTGAGCAGTTCTTC.